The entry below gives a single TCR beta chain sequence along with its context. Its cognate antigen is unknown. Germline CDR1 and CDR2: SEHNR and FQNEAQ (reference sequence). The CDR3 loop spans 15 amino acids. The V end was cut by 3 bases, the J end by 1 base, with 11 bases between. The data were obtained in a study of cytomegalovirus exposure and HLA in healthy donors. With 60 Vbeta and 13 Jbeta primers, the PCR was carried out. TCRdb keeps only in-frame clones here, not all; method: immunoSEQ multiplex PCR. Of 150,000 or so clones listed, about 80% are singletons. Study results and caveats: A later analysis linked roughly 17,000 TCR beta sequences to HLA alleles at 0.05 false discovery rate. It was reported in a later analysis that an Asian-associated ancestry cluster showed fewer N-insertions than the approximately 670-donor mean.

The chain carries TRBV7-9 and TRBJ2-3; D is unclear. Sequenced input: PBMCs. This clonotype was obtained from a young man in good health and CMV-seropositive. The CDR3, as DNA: TGTGCCAGCAGCTTTATTGCCCGAGGCACAGATACGCAGTATTTT. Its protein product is CASSFIARGTDTQYF.